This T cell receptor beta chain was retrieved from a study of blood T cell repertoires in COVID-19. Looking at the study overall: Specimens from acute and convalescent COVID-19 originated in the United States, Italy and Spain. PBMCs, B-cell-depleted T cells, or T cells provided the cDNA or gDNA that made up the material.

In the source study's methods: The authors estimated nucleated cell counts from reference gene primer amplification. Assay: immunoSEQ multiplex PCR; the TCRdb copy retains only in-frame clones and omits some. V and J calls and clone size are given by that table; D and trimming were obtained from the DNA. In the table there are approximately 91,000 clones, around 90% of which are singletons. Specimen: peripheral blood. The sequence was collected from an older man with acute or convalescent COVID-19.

The CDR3 here is CASSPGQGTEAFF. The CDR3 bases are TGTGCCAGCAGCCCAGGACAGGGCACTGAAGCTTTCTTT. The chain combines TRBV9 with TRBJ1-1, with 8 bases matching TRBD1. The J segment lost 4 bases and the V segment lost 4 bases, leaving 3 bases of the junction unmatched. The germline V gene encodes CDR1 SGDLS and CDR2 YYNGEE. CDR3 length: 13 residues.